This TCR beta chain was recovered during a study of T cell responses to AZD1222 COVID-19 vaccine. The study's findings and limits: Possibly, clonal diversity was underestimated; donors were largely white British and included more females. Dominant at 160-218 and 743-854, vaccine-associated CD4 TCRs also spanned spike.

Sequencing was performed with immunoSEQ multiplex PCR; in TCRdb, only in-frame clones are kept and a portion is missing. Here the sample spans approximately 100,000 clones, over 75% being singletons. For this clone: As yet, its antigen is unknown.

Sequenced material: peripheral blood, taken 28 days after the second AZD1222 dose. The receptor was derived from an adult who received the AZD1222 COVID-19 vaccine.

The CDR3 sequence: CASSFGELNYGYTF. The CDR3 DNA reads as TGTGCCAGCAGCTTCGGAGAGTTGAACTATGGCTACACCTTC. The chain employs TRBV11-2 and TRBJ1-2, with D uncertain. Germline CDR1 reads SGHAT; CDR2 reads FQNNGV. The ends were cut back, 3 bases at V and 2 bases at J, with 10 bases in the middle. There are 14 residues in the CDR3.